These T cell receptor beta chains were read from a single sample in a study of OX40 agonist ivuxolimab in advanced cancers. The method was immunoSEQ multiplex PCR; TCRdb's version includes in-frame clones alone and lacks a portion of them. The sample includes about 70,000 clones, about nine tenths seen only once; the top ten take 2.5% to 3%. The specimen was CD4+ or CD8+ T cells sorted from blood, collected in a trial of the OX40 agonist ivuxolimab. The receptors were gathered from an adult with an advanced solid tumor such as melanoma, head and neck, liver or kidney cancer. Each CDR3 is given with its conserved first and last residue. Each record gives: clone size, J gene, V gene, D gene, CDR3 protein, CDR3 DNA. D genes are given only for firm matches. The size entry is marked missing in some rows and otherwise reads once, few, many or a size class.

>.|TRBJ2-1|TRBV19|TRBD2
CASSDRYSGISYNEQFF
TGTGCCAGTAGTGATCGTTATAGCGGGATCTCCTACAATGAGCAGTTCTTC
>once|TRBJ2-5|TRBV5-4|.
CASSPGPDRQETQYF
TGTGCCAGCAGCCCGGGCCCAGACCGCCAAGAGACCCAGTACTTC
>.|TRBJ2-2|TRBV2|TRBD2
CASRIPSGGSVTGELFF
TGTGCCAGCAGGATCCCCAGCGGGGGATCGGTCACCGGGGAGCTGTTTTTT
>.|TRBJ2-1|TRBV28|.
CASSKVRDEQFF
TGTGCCAGCAGTAAGGTCAGGGATGAGCAGTTCTTC
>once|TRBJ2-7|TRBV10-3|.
CAISERTSYEQYF
TGTGCCATCAGTGAGCGCACTAGCTACGAGCAGTACTTC
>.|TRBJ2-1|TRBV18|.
CASSPYYNEQFF
TGTGCCAGCTCACCGTACTACAATGAGCAGTTCTTC
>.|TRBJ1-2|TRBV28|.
CASSSPQGFAYGYTF
TGTGCCAGCAGTTCCCCTCAGGGGTTTGCCTATGGCTACACCTTC
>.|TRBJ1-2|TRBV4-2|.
CASSQDLGYGYTF
TGTGCCAGCAGCCAAGACTTGGGCTATGGCTACACCTTC
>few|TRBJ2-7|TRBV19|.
CASSERLSSYEQYF
TGTGCCAGTAGTGAGCGGCTAAGCTCCTACGAGCAGTACTTC
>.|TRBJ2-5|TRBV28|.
CASNPGETQYF
TGTGCCAGCAATCCGGGCGAGACCCAGTACTTC
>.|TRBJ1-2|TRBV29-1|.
CSVLEGRTNGYTF
TGCAGCGTACTAGAGGGACGAACAAATGGCTACACCTTC
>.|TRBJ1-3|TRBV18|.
CASKQGSSGNTIYF
TGTGCCAGCAAGCAGGGAAGTTCTGGAAACACCATATATTTT
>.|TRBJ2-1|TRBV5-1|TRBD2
CASSPWTSGGAANEQFF
TGCGCCAGCAGCCCCTGGACTAGCGGGGGGGCGGCCAATGAGCAGTTCTTC
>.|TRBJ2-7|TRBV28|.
CASSTPSRYEQYF
TGTGCCAGCAGTACGCCGTCTCGATACGAGCAGTACTTC
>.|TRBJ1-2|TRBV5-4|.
CASSLPGNYGYTF
TGTGCCAGCAGTCTTCCAGGGAACTATGGCTACACCTTC
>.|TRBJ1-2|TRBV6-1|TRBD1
CASNPGQERIGYTF
TGTGCCAGCAACCCGGGACAGGAGAGAATTGGCTACACCTTC
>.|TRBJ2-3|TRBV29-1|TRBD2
CSVPNSGLAGADTQYF
TGCAGCGTTCCTAATAGCGGGCTAGCGGGGGCAGATACGCAGTATTTT
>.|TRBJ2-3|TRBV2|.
CASSEETTQYF
TGTGCCAGCAGTGAGGAGACTACGCAGTATTTT
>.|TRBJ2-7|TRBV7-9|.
CASSFFTGSDEQYF
TGTGCCAGCAGCTTTTTTACCGGGAGCGACGAGCAGTACTTC
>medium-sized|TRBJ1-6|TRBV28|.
CASSLYRLGSPLHF
TGTGCCAGCAGTTTATACAGGTTGGGTTCACCCCTCCACTTT
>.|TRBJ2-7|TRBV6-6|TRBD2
CASSSPGLAGYEQYF
TGTGCCAGCAGTTCCCCGGGACTAGCGGGGTACGAGCAGTACTTC
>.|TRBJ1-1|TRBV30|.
CAWNRGGNTEAFF
TGTGCCTGGAACCGGGGGGGGAACACTGAAGCTTTCTTT
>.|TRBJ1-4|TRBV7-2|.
CASSTHRDPNEKLFF
TGTGCCAGCAGCACCCACAGGGACCCTAATGAAAAACTGTTTTTT
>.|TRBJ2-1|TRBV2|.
CASMRSGPYNEQFF
TGTGCCAGCATGCGTAGCGGCCCCTACAATGAGCAGTTCTTC
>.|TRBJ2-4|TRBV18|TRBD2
CASSPVPRASGRGNIQYF
TGTGCCAGCTCACCGGTCCCCCGTGCTAGCGGGAGAGGGAACATTCAGTACTTC
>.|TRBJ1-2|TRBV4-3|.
CASSQDSTGRGYTF
TGCGCCAGCAGCCAAGATTCCACAGGCAGGGGCTACACCTTC
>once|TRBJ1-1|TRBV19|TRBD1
CATTLGTGYSLGTEAFF
TGTGCCACCACCTTGGGGACAGGGTATTCTTTGGGCACTGAAGCTTTCTTT
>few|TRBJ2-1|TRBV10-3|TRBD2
CAISSGGPVNEQFF
TGTGCCATCAGTAGCGGGGGCCCCGTCAATGAGCAGTTCTTC
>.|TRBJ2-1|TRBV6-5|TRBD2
CASTISGGSYNEQFF
TGTGCCAGCACTATTAGCGGGGGCTCCTACAATGAGCAGTTCTTC